This entry describes one T cell receptor (delta chain). This record belongs to a study of human gamma delta and Vdelta1 T cells. TCRdb repeated clone calling on the PCR reads with CATT. Of over 1,100 delta-chain clones in the sample, approximately 41% were seen once. The CDR3 extends over 18 amino acids. The V end lost 0 bases, the J end lost 0 bases, and 17 bases lay between the germline ends. Per the germline V gene, CDR1 is TSWWSYY and CDR2 is QGS. Specimen: Vdelta1 gamma-delta T cells from blood. The source is a human donor in good health. The chain joins TRDV1 to TRDJ1; a possible D gene is TRDD2 (5 bases). In nucleotides, the CDR3 is TGTGCTCTTGGGGAACTGCCGCCCTACCCTAGGAACACCGATAAACTCATCTTT. It specifies CALGELPPYPRNTDKLIF.